This T cell receptor beta chain originates from a study of siplizumab effects on memory and regulatory T cells. Points from the study as a whole: Suppressive capability of dividing Tregs from siplizumab cultures went unverified.

About this clone itself: As yet, its antigen is unknown.

The germline V gene has CDR1 SGHAT and CDR2 FQNNGV. CDR3 size: 14 residues. Trimming took 5 bases from V and 2 from J, leaving 12 bases between them. Only in-frame clones appear in the TCRdb table, and some are missing; sequencing was by immunoSEQ multiplex PCR. The repertoire has 70,000 to 90,000 clones, roughly 93% of them found once; the top ten carry approximately 5.3%. This sequence originates from a human donor in good health. Sequencing was performed on CD8+ T cells sorted from blood. V is TRBV11-2 and J is TRBJ1-1; tentatively, D is TRBD1 (5 bases). CDR3 loop: CASSPVQGNTEAFF. In DNA, the CDR3 is TGTGCCAGCAGCCCAGTGCAGGGAAACACTGAAGCTTTCTTT.